This is a list of T cell receptor beta chains from one sample in a study of monozygotic twins with inflammatory bowel disease. Using the 5' RACE reads, TCRdb records one entry per CDR3 protein without DNA. Recorded here are over 110,000 distinct CDR3 sequences; the top ten clones represent 2% to 3%. The specimen was blood. Every receptor here comes from a human donor with ulcerative colitis or Crohn's disease, or a healthy co-twin of an affected twin (not recorded which). The CDR3 runs from the conserved cysteine through the conserved F or W.

CDR3 protein: CASSPPAGANVLTF
J gene: TRBJ2-6
V gene: TRBV12-3/TRBV12-4

CDR3 protein: CATSDGVTIYF
J gene: TRBJ1-3
V gene: TRBV24-1

CDR3 protein: CSARWLAGPTDTQYF
J gene: TRBJ2-3
V gene: TRBV20-1

CDR3 protein: CASSQAGQGGYGYTF
J gene: TRBJ1-2
V gene: TRBV4-2

CDR3 protein: CASAPPRPLNTEAFF
J gene: TRBJ1-1
V gene: TRBV12-3/TRBV12-4

CDR3 protein: CSAPRTGARTVDTEAFF
J gene: TRBJ1-1
V gene: TRBV20-1

CDR3 protein: CASSLRGRGAPLQYF
J gene: TRBJ2-7
V gene: TRBV7-2

CDR3 protein: CSARPPTKPYGYTF
J gene: TRBJ1-2
V gene: TRBV20-1

CDR3 protein: CASSPGTGTTGELFF
J gene: TRBJ2-2
V gene: TRBV7-3

CDR3 protein: CASRDRGADTQYF
J gene: TRBJ2-3
V gene: TRBV12-3/TRBV12-4

CDR3 protein: CASSLHRGLSLDSYEQYF
J gene: TRBJ2-7
V gene: TRBV11-1

CDR3 protein: CASSQGAVRIGELFF
J gene: TRBJ2-2
V gene: TRBV4-3

CDR3 protein: CASSDTSGGADEQFF
J gene: TRBJ2-1
V gene: TRBV6-4

CDR3 protein: CASSPPPGNTIYF
J gene: TRBJ1-3
V gene: TRBV18

CDR3 protein: CASSPGLASYNEQFF
J gene: TRBJ2-1
V gene: TRBV18

CDR3 protein: CASSLESSGEQYF
J gene: TRBJ2-7
V gene: TRBV5-1

CDR3 protein: CAWSAPTGRIGQPQHF
J gene: TRBJ1-5
V gene: TRBV30

CDR3 protein: CASSQVGQGSSPLHF
J gene: TRBJ1-6
V gene: TRBV4-1

CDR3 protein: CASSPSETRGDYGYTF
J gene: TRBJ1-2
V gene: TRBV18

CDR3 protein: CASSYSSSNQPQHF
J gene: TRBJ1-5
V gene: TRBV6-6

CDR3 protein: CASSLLHHGSEQYF
J gene: TRBJ2-7
V gene: TRBV7-2

CDR3 protein: CASSYVKSRELGDPDNEQFF
J gene: TRBJ2-1
V gene: TRBV6-2/TRBV6-3

CDR3 protein: CARSFQRGGLDTQYF
J gene: TRBJ2-3
V gene: TRBV5-1

CDR3 protein: CSVERDLWAQYF
J gene: TRBJ2-5
V gene: TRBV29-1

CDR3 protein: CASSLPGTGVYEQYF
J gene: TRBJ2-7
V gene: TRBV28

CDR3 protein: CASSYGAGATNEKLFF
J gene: TRBJ1-4
V gene: TRBV6-5

CDR3 protein: CASSLAGTGGENEQFF
J gene: TRBJ2-1
V gene: TRBV11-3

CDR3 protein: CASAQGDPSTDTQYF
J gene: TRBJ2-3
V gene: TRBV5-1

CDR3 protein: CASSPQTGGNSPLHF
J gene: TRBJ1-6
V gene: TRBV9

CDR3 protein: CASSGPPDRVVAEAFF
J gene: TRBJ1-1
V gene: TRBV6-1

CDR3 protein: CASSQQGDNTEAFF
J gene: TRBJ1-1
V gene: TRBV5-4

CDR3 protein: CASSLVGTSGGNEQFF
J gene: TRBJ2-1
V gene: TRBV7-2

CDR3 protein: CASSLIDSTDTQYF
J gene: TRBJ2-3
V gene: TRBV7-2

CDR3 protein: CAWSVRNAREIF
J gene: TRBJ2-7
V gene: TRBV30

CDR3 protein: CASSLSVYPNEQYF
J gene: TRBJ2-7
V gene: TRBV27

CDR3 protein: CASSVVGGRAGELFF
J gene: TRBJ2-2
V gene: TRBV9

CDR3 protein: CASSLVGNPGANVLTF
J gene: TRBJ2-6
V gene: TRBV7-2

CDR3 protein: CASSQETFRNEKLFF
J gene: TRBJ1-4
V gene: TRBV4-2

CDR3 protein: CASSQDGIYGYTF
J gene: TRBJ1-2
V gene: TRBV4-3

CDR3 protein: CASSDGRDFNNSPLHF
J gene: TRBJ1-6
V gene: TRBV9

CDR3 protein: CASSRVWEVNTEAFF
J gene: TRBJ1-1
V gene: TRBV4-3

CDR3 protein: CASRGGGSYNSPLHF
J gene: TRBJ1-6
V gene: TRBV3-1

CDR3 protein: CASSKVSRGDSYEQYF
J gene: TRBJ2-7
V gene: TRBV14

CDR3 protein: CASSYPPGRVTDTQYF
J gene: TRBJ2-3
V gene: TRBV6-2/TRBV6-3

CDR3 protein: CASIRQGSGTDTQYF
J gene: TRBJ2-3
V gene: TRBV5-1

CDR3 protein: CASSLVPGGRGGFGNQPQHF
J gene: TRBJ1-5
V gene: TRBV5-1

CDR3 protein: CASSTGTVLNQPQHF
J gene: TRBJ1-5
V gene: TRBV7-8

CDR3 protein: CSVWTGVNEQFF
J gene: TRBJ2-1
V gene: TRBV29-1

CDR3 protein: CASSQTPQGRSSPLHF
J gene: TRBJ1-6
V gene: TRBV4-3

CDR3 protein: CASSPGGEETQYF
J gene: TRBJ2-5
V gene: TRBV18

CDR3 protein: CASSAGQGGTEAFF
J gene: TRBJ1-1
V gene: TRBV19

CDR3 protein: CASSSGTRGTQYF
J gene: TRBJ2-3
V gene: TRBV7-2

CDR3 protein: CASSQPRGALYAFF
J gene: TRBJ1-1
V gene: TRBV4-2

CDR3 protein: CSAENDYSYNEQFF
J gene: TRBJ2-1
V gene: TRBV20-1

CDR3 protein: CASSPGLLLGNTEAFF
J gene: TRBJ1-1
V gene: TRBV5-1

CDR3 protein: CASSFLPNTGNFPEAFF
J gene: TRBJ1-1
V gene: TRBV5-6

CDR3 protein: CASRSTRNEKLVF
J gene: TRBJ1-4
V gene: TRBV5-5